The entry below gives a single TCR beta chain sequence along with its context. Its target is not known. The sample belongs to a study of human T cells and chemical hapten exposure. Points from the study as a whole: The number of TCRs above 1 in 1000 frequency did not change after DPC sensitization.

Time point defined: healthy volunteer bleed at 2 weeks. Unseparated into fractions, whole blood served as the source from which total RNA was extracted. J gave up 7 bases and V 5 bases, and 11 bases lay outside the gene matches. Germline V gene lookup returns CDR1 SGHTA and CDR2 FQGNSA. The CDR3 is made up of 15 amino acids. For the library, individual cDNA molecules each received unique molecular identifiers. From the RACE reads, TCRdb called clonotypes with MiXCR, one entry per CDR3 protein. The repertoire has 130,000 or so distinct CDR3 sequences, about 9.4% of them found once; the top ten carry under 2%.

Input material: whole blood. This TCR derives from a male donor in good health. Some clones in this sample may be carry-over from other donors' samples. This chain connects TRBV7-2 to TRBJ2-1, with TRBD2 identical over 7 bases. The CDR3 sequence: CASSRVAGVGNEQFF. Written as DNA, the CDR3 is TGTGCCAGCAGCCGAGTGGCGGGAGTAGGAAATGAGCAGTTCTTC.